Listed here are 17 T cell receptor beta chains from one sample, sequenced in a study of cytomegalovirus exposure and HLA in healthy donors. The PCR was carried out with 60 Vbeta primers and 13 Jbeta primers. TCRdb keeps only in-frame clones here, not all; method: immunoSEQ multiplex PCR. The data contain approximately 32,000 clones, 76% of them seen just once; the ten biggest clones take up around 8.2%. The sample consisted of PBMCs. The receptors here all came from a woman in her 30s in good health and CMV-seropositive.

The chain links TRBV9 to TRBJ1-6, with TRBD1 as a possible D gene (6 bases). V lost 1 base, J lost 9 bases, and 11 bases lay in between. The V gene's germline CDR1 is SGDLS and CDR2 YYNGEE. CDR3 length: 14 amino acids. The CDR3 sequence is CASSVKGVGSPLHF. The DNA of the CDR3 is TGTGCCAGCAGCGTAAAGGGGGTAGGTTCACCCCTCCACTTT.

The rearrangement uses TRBV6-1 and TRBJ1-2; D uncertain. V dropped 4 bases and J dropped 8 bases, with 17 bases sitting between them. This CDR3 comprises 14 residues. Germline V CDR1 and CDR2: MNHNS, SASEGT. The CDR3 loop reads CASSGSPRVRGYTF. In nucleotides, the CDR3 is TGTGCCAGCAGTGGTTCTCCGAGGGTGAGAGGCTACACCTTC.

V and J are TRBV6-1 and TRBJ2-5, with TRBD1 as a possible D gene (6 bases). The assigned J gene may be wrong: the sequence end matches TRBJ2-7 better. The length of the CDR3 is 15 residues. Per the germline V gene, CDR1 is MNHNS and CDR2 is SASEGT. The CDR3 DNA sequence: TGTGCCAGCAGTGAACGGACAGCGCTCCCCTACGAGCAGTACTTC. Its protein product is CASSERTALPYEQYF.

The J gene is TRBJ1-5, the V gene TRBV5-6; 7 bases are shared with TRBD1. Per the germline V gene, CDR1 is SGHDT and CDR2 is YYEEEE. This CDR3 comprises 18 residues. After removal of 2 bases from V and 6 bases from J, the junction contained 17 bases not matched to a gene. CDR3 protein: CASSFFVGRGGLSQPQHF. The CDR3 DNA sequence: TGTGCCAGCAGCTTTTTTGTCGGTAGAGGGGGCTTGAGTCAGCCCCAGCATTTT.

The chain joins TRBV27 to TRBJ2-2, with D possibly matching TRBD1 (6 bases). Germline V gene data show CDR1 as MNHEY and CDR2 as SMNVEV (reference sequence). The CDR3 consists of 17 residues. The V end was cut by 6 bases, the J end by 8 bases, with 25 bases between. CDR3: CASSYNPNRAASGELFF. The CDR3 DNA sequence: TGTGCCAGCAGCTACAATCCCAACAGGGCCGCCTCGGGGGAGCTGTTTTTT.

The rearrangement uses TRBV6-5 and TRBJ1-1; D gene ambiguous. V shed 1 base and J shed 1 base, with 7 bases lying between them. This CDR3 contains 14 residues. Germline V lookup: CDR1 MNHEY, CDR2 SVGAGI. DNA for the CDR3: TGTGCCAGCAGTTACTGGCGGGAGAACACTGAAGCTTTCTTT. Protein sequence: CASSYWRENTEAFF.

J is TRBJ1-2 and V is TRBV10-3; 8 nucleotides align to TRBD1. CDR3 length: 13 residues. V was pared by 4 bases and J by 2 bases, with 0 bases of the junction left unmatched. The germline CDR1 and CDR2 sequences are ENHRY and SYGVKD. The CDR3 is CAISAGGNYGYTF. DNA for the CDR3: TGTGCCATCAGTGCAGGGGGCAACTATGGCTACACCTTC.

This clone was seen a single time. This sequence joins TRBV5-1 and TRBJ1-2; D is unclear. CDR1 and CDR2 (germline): SGHRS, YFSETQ. CDR3 length equals 11 residues. Between the trimmed V and J ends, which lost 2 bases and 10 bases, there was a span of 9 bases. CDR3: CASSLEGVYTF. The CDR3 nucleotides are TGCGCCAGCAGCTTAGAGGGAGTCTACACCTTC.

The chain recombines TRBV9 with TRBJ2-5; possible D gene TRBD2, 6 bases. CDR1 is SGDLS, CDR2 YYNGEE, per germline. The CDR3 loop spans 15 amino acids. CDR3 nucleotides: TGTGCGACCACGAGGGGTGGAGGGCTGCAAGAGACCCAGTACTTC. Protein: CATTRGGGLQETQYF.

The rearrangement uses TRBV7-2 and TRBJ1-5; D might be TRBD1 (6 bases). Germline CDR1 SGHTA, CDR2 FQGNSA. The CDR3 contains 14 residues. V was pared by 2 bases and J by 4 bases, with 9 bases between. For the CDR3, the DNA is TGTGCCAGCAGCTTACGGGACATAAATCAGCCCCAGCATTTT. Its protein is CASSLRDINQPQHF. Variable domain in full (rest from reference TRBV7-2 and TRBJ1-5): GAGVSQSPSNKVTEKGKDVELRCDPISGHTALYWYRQSLGQGLEFLIYFQGNSAPDKSGLPSDRFSAERTGGSVSTLTIQRTQQEDSAVYLCASSLRDINQPQHFGDGTRLSIL.

The rearrangement links TRBV6-1 to TRBJ2-1; 8 bases map to TRBD2. The V gene's germline CDR1 is MNHNS and CDR2 SASEGT. CDR3 length: 15 residues. V was clipped by 8 bases and J by 0 bases; unmatched bases: 6. The CDR3 is CASDPSGSSYNEQFF. CDR3 nucleotide sequence: TGTGCCAGCGATCCAAGCGGGAGCTCCTACAATGAGCAGTTCTTC.

The gene calls are TRBV5-5 and TRBJ1-5; weak D call: TRBD1 (6 bases). This CDR3 has 15 amino acids. Germline CDR1 and CDR2: SGHKS and YYEKEE (reference sequence). The V end lost 3 bases, the J end lost 1 base, and 11 bases lay between the germline ends. CDR3 nucleotide sequence: TGTGCCAGCAGCTCCGGCAGGGGAAGCAATCAGCCCCAGCATTTT. Translating it yields CASSSGRGSNQPQHF.

This clone was counted between two and nine times. The CDR3 loop is CASRGDRGHRVDGYTF. In DNA form, the CDR3 reads TGTGCCAGTAGGGGGGACAGGGGCCATCGGGTGGACGGCTACACCTTC. J is TRBJ1-2 and V is TRBV19; 10 nucleotides agree with TRBD1. This CDR3 is 16 amino acids long. V lost 6 bases and J lost 8; bases outside the gene matches: 15. Germline V gene lookup returns CDR1 LNHDA and CDR2 SQIVND (reference sequence).

The rearrangement links TRBV6-6 to TRBJ1-5; D is perhaps TRBD1 (6 bases). This CDR3 comprises 14 residues. Germline loops: CDR1 MNHNY, CDR2 SVGAGI (reference sequence). Trimming pared 5 bases from V and 9 bases from J, leaving 17 bases between. CDR3 protein: CASSRWDKVWPQHF. The CDR3 region has the DNA TGTGCCAGCAGTCGCTGGGACAAGGTTTGGCCCCAGCATTTT.

The genes are TRBV6-6 and TRBJ2-1, with D tentatively TRBD2 (5 bases). Trimming took 5 bases from V and 9 from J, leaving 23 bases between them. The CDR3 spans 16 residues. Germline assignment: CDR1 MNHNY and CDR2 SVGAGI (reference sequence). The CDR3 sequence is CASSQLGGSPLGEQFF. DNA for the CDR3: TGTGCCAGCAGTCAGCTTGGCGGGTCCCCATTGGGTGAGCAGTTCTTC.

A few counts support this clone. The CDR3 region is CASTLVAGVPRNEQFF. The CDR3 DNA reads TGTGCCAGTACATTAGTAGCGGGAGTCCCCCGTAATGAGCAGTTCTTC. V and J are TRBV19 and TRBJ2-1; the match to TRBD2 covers 9 bases. J was trimmed by 7 bases and V by 7 bases; bases with no gene match: 14. The CDR3 consists of 16 residues. Germline assignment: CDR1 LNHDA and CDR2 SQIVND (reference sequence).

V gene TRBV6-5 combines with J gene TRBJ2-3, with 11 bases aligning to TRBD1. This CDR3 contains 16 residues. CDR1 and CDR2 from the germline V gene are MNHEY and SVGAGI. V lost 4 bases, J lost 4 bases, and 7 bases stayed unmatched. The CDR3 reads CASSSGQGASSDTQYF. CDR3 coding DNA: TGTGCCAGCAGTTCCGGACAGGGGGCTTCTTCAGATACGCAGTATTTT.